Shown below are 17 T cell receptor beta chains from a single sample sequenced in a study of neurological immune-mediated disorders. MiXCR, applied by TCRdb to the 5' RACE reads, yields one record per CDR3 protein. The data show tens of thousands of distinct CDR3 sequences, roughly 4.5% seen once. Sequenced: PBMCs. These receptors all stem from a man aged 25 to 45 with multiple sclerosis.

This clonotype was observed at least ten times. The chain recombines TRBV6-6 with TRBJ1-2, with D perhaps matching TRBD1 (5 bases). The CDR3 runs to 15 residues. The germline V gene has CDR1 MNHNY and CDR2 SVGAGI (reference sequence). The V and J ends lost 2 bases and 2 bases respectively, with 12 bases between them. The CDR3 sequence is CASSYLGGTNYGYTF. Here the CDR3 DNA reads TGTGCCAGCAGTTACCTGGGGGGAACGAACTATGGCTACACCTTC.

This clonotype was found many times. The genes are TRBV12-5 and TRBJ2-7, with 8 bases lining up with TRBD1. The V gene end was trimmed by 4 bases and the J gene end by 5 bases; junction bases not matched to a gene: 4. The CDR3 runs 13 residues. Germline V CDR1 and CDR2: LGHNT, FRNRAP. The DNA of the CDR3 is TGTGCTAGTGGTTGGACAGGGAACCACGAGCAGTACTTC. Protein product: CASGWTGNHEQYF.

This clonotype was seen repeatedly, ten times or more. CDR3 loop: CASSQGLSPSTDTQYF. CDR3 in DNA: TGCGCCAGCAGCCAAGGGCTGTCTCCGAGCACAGATACGCAGTATTTT. The chain links TRBV4-1 to TRBJ2-3; D remains ambiguous. The germline CDR1 and CDR2 sequences are MGHRA and YSYEKL. V lost 1 base, J lost 0 bases, and 11 bases lay in between. The CDR3 has 16 residues.

This clonotype was seen ten or more times. The rearrangement joins TRBV3-1 to TRBJ2-1; 10 positions agree with TRBD2. After removal of 0 bases from V and 10 bases from J, the junction contained 9 bases not matched to a gene. There are 16 residues in the CDR3. Germline V gives CDR1 LGHDT, CDR2 YNNKEL (reference sequence). CDR3 protein: CASSQDSGGLSDEQFF. The CDR3 DNA reads as TGTGCCAGCAGCCAAGATAGCGGGGGGCTCTCGGACGAGCAGTTCTTC.

This clonotype was observed many times. The chain links TRBV10-1 to TRBJ2-1; no clear D gene. Between the trimmed V and J ends, which lost 6 bases and 3 bases, there was a span of 3 bases. This CDR3 has 11 residues. Germline V gene sequence: CDR1 WNHNN, CDR2 SYGVQD (reference sequence). The CDR3 DNA is TGCGCCAGCAGCGGCTACAATGAGCAGTTCTTC. This codes for CASSGYNEQFF.

This clonotype was observed a few times. This chain joins TRBV20-1 and TRBJ1-1; perhaps TRBD1 as D (5 bases). Per germline, CDR1 DFQATT and CDR2 SNEGSKA (reference sequence). This CDR3 contains 14 residues. V lost 0 bases, J lost 1 base, and 9 bases lay in between. The CDR3 here is CSARDPTANTEAFF. DNA for the CDR3: TGCAGTGCTAGAGATCCGACAGCGAACACTGAAGCTTTCTTT.

This clonotype has only a few counts. The chain uses TRBV20-1 and TRBJ2-3; 16 bases are a match to TRBD2. This CDR3 spans 18 amino acids. The V gene's germline CDR1 is DFQATT and CDR2 SNEGSKA (reference sequence). Losses at the gene ends were 5 bases for V and 3 bases for J; bases not matched to a gene: 11. CDR3 bases: TGCAGTGCTCCGAGAGGGACTAGCGGGGGGGCCAGGACAGATACGCAGTATTTT. This encodes CSAPRGTSGGARTDTQYF.

At least ten counts were recorded for this clonotype. The chain employs TRBV20-1 and TRBJ2-2; TRBD1 matches 8 bases. J gave up 4 bases and V 5 bases, and 12 bases lay outside the gene matches. Germline-derived CDR1 and CDR2 are DFQATT and SNEGSKA (reference sequence). The CDR3 consists of 16 residues. The CDR3 sequence: CSAPNPRTGFTGELFF. CDR3 in DNA: TGCAGTGCTCCAAATCCCCGGACAGGGTTCACCGGGGAGCTGTTTTTT.

This clonotype was picked up many times. The chain joins TRBV3-1 to TRBJ1-1, with a tentative D call TRBD1 (6 bases). V gave up 6 bases and J gave up 4 bases, with 18 bases separating them. Germline V gene lookup returns CDR1 LGHDT and CDR2 YNNKEL (reference sequence). There are 15 residues in the CDR3. CDR3 sequence (DNA): TGTGCCAGCAGTCCTAATCGACAGGCGGGCACTGAAGCTTTCTTT. Its translation is CASSPNRQAGTEAFF.

Many counts were recorded for this clonotype. V is TRBV27 and J is TRBJ1-4; D call uncertain. Germline V gene lookup returns CDR1 MNHEY and CDR2 SMNVEV (reference sequence). V lost 5 bases to trimming and J lost 8 bases, with 15 bases between them. This CDR3 region has 14 residues. The CDR3 DNA follows: TGTGCCAGCAGTCTTTCCTGGGGAGGGGAAAAACTGTTTTTT. Translation: CASSLSWGGEKLFF.

This clonotype appeared many times. The chain recombines TRBV12-3 or TRBV12-4 with TRBJ2-3; 10 bases align to TRBD2. Trimming took 3 bases from V and 7 from J; bases not matched to a gene: 4. This CDR3 is 14 amino acids long. Here the CDR3 reads CASSFRAGGYTQYF. The CDR3 nucleotides read TGTGCCAGCAGTTTTCGAGCGGGGGGGTATACGCAGTATTTT.

At least ten counts were recorded for this clonotype. The chain links TRBV6-5 to TRBJ2-2, with no clear D. Trimming shortened V by 5 bases and J by 0 bases, and 4 bases separated the two germline ends. Germline CDR1 reads MNHEY; CDR2 reads SVGAGI. This CDR3 contains 13 residues. DNA for the CDR3: TGTGCCAGCAGTCCTGCGAACACCGGGGAGCTGTTTTTT. Amino acid sequence: CASSPANTGELFF.

As concerns this clonotype: This may be a read error: a much more frequent sequence differs by one nucleotide. The chain joins TRBV6-4 to TRBJ1-2; D is uncertain. Germline loops: CDR1 MRHNA, CDR2 SNTAGT. The CDR3 loop spans 14 amino acids. The V gene lost 0 bases and the J gene lost 8 bases, with 13 bases spanning the gap. As DNA, the CDR3 is TGTGCCAGCAGTGACTCGCCCGGCTCGAGGGGCTACACCTTC. It codes for CASSDSPGSRGYTF.

This clonotype was seen many times. This chain links TRBV12-3 or TRBV12-4 with TRBJ1-1; 7 bases map to TRBD1. The CDR3 runs to 15 residues. V lost 5 bases and J lost 4; bases outside the gene matches: 10. DNA of the CDR3: TGTGCCAGCAGTATGCCCCCGTACAGGGGCACTGAAGCTTTCTTT. Its translation: CASSMPPYRGTEAFF.

In this sample, this clonotype turned up many times. J is TRBJ1-4 and V is TRBV5-4; D not resolved. Trimming removed 2 bases at V and 0 bases at J, with 5 bases between. Germline CDR1 reads SGHNT; CDR2 reads YYREEE (reference sequence). There are 14 residues in the CDR3. CDR3 in DNA: TGTGCCAGCAGCTTTTATGCAACTAATGAAAAACTGTTTTTT. Amino acids: CASSFYATNEKLFF.

Ten or more counts support this clonotype. V is TRBV10-3 and J is TRBJ1-4, with a possible D match to TRBD1 (5 bases). CDR3 length: 13 amino acids. The V and J ends lost 8 bases and 7 bases respectively, with 14 bases between them. The germline gives CDR1 ENHRY, CDR2 SYGVKD. CDR3 residues: CAIRRGLGEKLFF. The CDR3 DNA follows: TGTGCCATCCGCCGGGGGTTAGGTGAAAAACTGTTTTTT.

This clonotype came up many times. The V gene is TRBV3-1, the J gene TRBJ2-7, with D possibly being TRBD2 (6 bases). Trimming removed 4 bases from V and 0 bases from J, with 10 bases in between. CDR1 LGHDT and CDR2 YNNKEL come from the germline V gene (reference sequence). CDR3 size: 14 residues. The CDR3 DNA reads as TGTGCCAGCAGCCTTCACGGGAGCTCCTACGAGCAGTACGTC. Its translation: CASSLHGSSYEQYV.